Presented here are 5 T cell receptor beta chains from one specimen sequenced in a study of OX40 agonist ivuxolimab in advanced cancers. Library preparation was by the immunoSEQ multiplex PCR assay. The immuneACCESS repertoire file appears here via TCRdb, limited to in-frame rearrangements. These files lack a portion of the clones; in checked studies, under half of the deficit traces to unresolved V genes, and the cause of the others is not known. This sample is represented by approximately 49,000 clones; approximately 84% of them were singletons. Of the sample, about 9.8% is held by the ten largest clones. The specimen was CD4+ or CD8+ T cells sorted from blood, collected in a trial of the OX40 agonist ivuxolimab. The receptors were gathered from an adult with an advanced solid tumor such as melanoma, head and neck, liver or kidney cancer.

This sequence joins TRBV18 and TRBJ2-2; 7 bases match TRBD2. The CDR3 covers 17 residues. The junction had 17 bases not matched to a gene; V was cut back by 10 bases and J by 3 bases. CDR1 is KGHSH and CDR2 is LQKENI in the germline V gene. The CDR3 spells CATAGGTSHRDTGELFF. The CDR3 DNA reads TGTGCCACCGCCGGGGGGACGTCCCATAGGGACACCGGGGAGCTGTTTTTT.

The chain recombines TRBV10-1 with TRBJ2-5, with 8 bases matching TRBD2. V lost 3 bases and J lost 3; bases outside the gene matches: 6. The CDR3 loop spans 15 amino acids. The germline V gene has CDR1 WNHNN and CDR2 SYGVQD (reference sequence). The CDR3 bases are TGCGCCAGCAGTGAACGGGGGGGCTGGAAAGAGACCCAGTACTTC. Amino acid sequence: CASSERGGWKETQYF.

The CDR3 protein is CATQGGSYNEQFF. CDR3 sequence (DNA): TGTGCCACCCAGGGGGGGTCCTACAATGAGCAGTTCTTC. V is TRBV6-5 and J is TRBJ2-1; tentatively, D is TRBD1 or TRBD2 (7 bases each). Germline CDR1 and CDR2: MNHEY and SVGAGI. V lost 10 bases to trimming and J lost 1 base, with 11 bases between them. The CDR3 extends over 13 amino acids.

The chain carries TRBV7-3 and TRBJ2-1, with a weak D call TRBD2 (6 bases). CDR1 and CDR2 from the germline V gene are SGHTA and FQGTGA. This CDR3 spans 14 amino acids. Trimming shortened V by 0 bases and J by 8 bases, and 11 bases separated the two germline ends. CDR3 amino acids: CASSLTSGVDEQFF. The DNA of the CDR3 is TGTGCCAGCAGCTTAACTTCGGGGGTCGATGAGCAGTTCTTC.

This clone was picked up a small number of times. V is TRBV6-1 and J is TRBJ2-5; D gene uncertain. This CDR3 comprises 14 residues. Germline loops: CDR1 MNHNS, CDR2 SASEGT. With 6 bases removed from V and 5 bases from J, the gap between germline ends came to 16 bases. CDR3 bases: TGTGCCAGCAGACTATCGTCGCCGAGGGAGACCCAGTACTTC. It translates to CASRLSSPRETQYF.